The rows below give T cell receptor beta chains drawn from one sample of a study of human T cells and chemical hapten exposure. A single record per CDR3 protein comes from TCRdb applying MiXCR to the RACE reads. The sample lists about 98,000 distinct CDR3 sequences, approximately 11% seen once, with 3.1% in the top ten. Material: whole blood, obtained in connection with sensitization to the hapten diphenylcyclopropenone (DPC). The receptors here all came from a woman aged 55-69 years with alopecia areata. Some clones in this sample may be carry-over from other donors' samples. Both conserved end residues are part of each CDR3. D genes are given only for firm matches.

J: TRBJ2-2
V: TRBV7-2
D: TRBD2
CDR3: CASSLALAGGHGELFF

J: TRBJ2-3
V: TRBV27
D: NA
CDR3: CASSLGGPLRTDTQYF

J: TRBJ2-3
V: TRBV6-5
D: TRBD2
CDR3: CASSYSSGGTVAADTQYF

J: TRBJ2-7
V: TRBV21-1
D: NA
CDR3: CATPLGTKSYEQYF

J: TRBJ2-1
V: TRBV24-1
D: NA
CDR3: CATSPLGQESNEQFF

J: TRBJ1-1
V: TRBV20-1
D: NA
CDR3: CSASNSMNTEAFF

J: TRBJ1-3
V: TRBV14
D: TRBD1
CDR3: CASSSTGQDISGNTIYF

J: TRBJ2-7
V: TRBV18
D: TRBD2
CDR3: CASSPPTSFHEQYF

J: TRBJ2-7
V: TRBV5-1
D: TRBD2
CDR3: CASSPRTSGGAYEQYF

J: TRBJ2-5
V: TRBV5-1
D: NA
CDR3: CASSSDEDSQETQYF

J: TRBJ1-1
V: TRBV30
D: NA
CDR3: CACLRKNTEAFF

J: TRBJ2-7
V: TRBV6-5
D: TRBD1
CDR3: CASSRGQDSYEQYF

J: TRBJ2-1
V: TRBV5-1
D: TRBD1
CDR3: CASSLAVDRGQNEQFF

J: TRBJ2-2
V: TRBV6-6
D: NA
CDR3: CASSYWGSGELFF

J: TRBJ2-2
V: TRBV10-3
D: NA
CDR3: CAIISQHTGELFF

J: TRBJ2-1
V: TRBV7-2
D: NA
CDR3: CASSLGGTGYNEQFF

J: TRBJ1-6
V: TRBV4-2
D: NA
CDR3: CASSHPSSSGSANSPLHF

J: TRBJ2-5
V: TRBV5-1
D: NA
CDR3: CASSLFGGQRRETQYF

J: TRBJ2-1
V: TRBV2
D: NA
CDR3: CASNDGGLNNEQFF

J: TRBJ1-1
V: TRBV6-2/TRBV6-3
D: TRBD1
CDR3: CASSLDRAPMNTEAFF

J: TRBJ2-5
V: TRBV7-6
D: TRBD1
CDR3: CASSLGQGEETQYF

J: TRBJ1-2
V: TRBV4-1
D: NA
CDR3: CASSQDRVNYDYTF